In this sample, the clone carrying this T cell receptor beta chain turned up once. The antigen remains undetermined. Generated by immunoSEQ multiplex PCR, the TCRdb table keeps only in-frame clones and is missing some. The data show around 6,500 clones, about 84% seen once. The sample is drawn from a study of chemoradiotherapy in HPV16-positive cancers. General observations from the study: HPV-specific T cells were functionally defined from only a couple of HPV16-positive patients. Candidate HPV-specific clones and E7-related TCR motifs grew in tumor during treatment. Better recurrence-free survival went with HPV-responsive T-cell expansion in HPV16-positive patients.

The V gene lost 2 bases and the J gene lost 2 bases, with 10 bases spanning the gap. The CDR3 has 14 amino acids. CDR1 is SGHRS, CDR2 YFSETQ, per germline. Sequenced material: tumor tissue, taken from a patient who underwent chemoradiotherapy. This TCR derives from a human donor with HPV-associated anogenital cancer. The gene calls are TRBV5-1 and TRBJ1-1; D ambiguous. CDR3 region: CASSLNGGNTEAFF. The CDR3 DNA sequence: TGCGCCAGCAGCTTAAATGGAGGCAACACTGAAGCTTTCTTT.